A selection of T cell receptor beta chains follows, all from one sample in a study of regulatory and conventional T cells in RAG deficiency. The protocol was immunoSEQ multiplex PCR, while the TCRdb copy is restricted to in-frame clones and leaves out a portion. The sample has 22,000 or so clones; 85% to 95% are singletons. This same sample was also part of a study on regulatory T cells.

The sequenced material came from CD4+ T cells sorted from blood. All receptors come from a human donor in good health. Both conserved end residues are part of each CDR3. D genes are given only for firm matches. The size field is filled for only some rows; it gives once, few, many or a size class.

clone size	V gene	J gene	D gene	CDR3 protein	CDR3 DNA
-	TRBV6-1	TRBJ2-1	-	CASSESGGGYEQFF	TGTGCCAGCAGTGAATCCGGTGGTGGGTATGAGCAGTTCTTC
-	TRBV9	TRBJ1-3	TRBD1	CASSAPGQPFGNTIYF	TGTGCCAGCAGCGCGCCGGGACAGCCCTTCGGAAACACCATATATTTT
-	TRBV6-1	TRBJ2-5	TRBD2	CASSQGLAGGPIGETQYF	TGTGCCAGCAGTCAAGGACTAGCGGGGGGGCCCATCGGAGAGACCCAGTACTTC
once	TRBV9	TRBJ1-2	-	CASRPQEGGYGYTF	TGTGCCAGCAGGCCCCAGGAAGGCGGCTATGGCTACACCTTC
-	TRBV27	TRBJ2-7	TRBD2	CASSLAGGPYEQYF	TGTGCCAGCAGTTTGGCGGGAGGGCCCTACGAGCAGTACTTC
-	TRBV5-1	TRBJ2-4	-	CASSLRGGQNIQYF	TGCGCCAGCAGCTTGAGAGGGGGTCAAAACATTCAGTACTTC
-	TRBV11-1	TRBJ2-1	TRBD2	CASSLGPGLAVGQFF	TGTGCCAGCAGCCTCGGGCCGGGACTAGCGGTAGGGCAGTTCTTC
-	TRBV5-1	TRBJ1-4	TRBD1	CASSTTGTGGLEKLFF	TGCGCCAGCAGCACGACAGGGACCGGCGGTCTTGAAAAACTGTTTTTT
-	TRBV2	TRBJ1-2	-	CASSPQGNYGYTF	TGTGCCAGCAGCCCTCAGGGGAACTATGGCTACACCTTC
-	TRBV19	TRBJ2-7	-	CASSTASGAKQYF	TGTGCCAGTAGTACCGCATCCGGGGCCAAGCAGTACTTC
once	TRBV7-9	TRBJ1-2	TRBD1	CASSLQGASYGYTF	TGTGCCAGCAGCTTACAGGGGGCCAGCTATGGCTACACCTTC